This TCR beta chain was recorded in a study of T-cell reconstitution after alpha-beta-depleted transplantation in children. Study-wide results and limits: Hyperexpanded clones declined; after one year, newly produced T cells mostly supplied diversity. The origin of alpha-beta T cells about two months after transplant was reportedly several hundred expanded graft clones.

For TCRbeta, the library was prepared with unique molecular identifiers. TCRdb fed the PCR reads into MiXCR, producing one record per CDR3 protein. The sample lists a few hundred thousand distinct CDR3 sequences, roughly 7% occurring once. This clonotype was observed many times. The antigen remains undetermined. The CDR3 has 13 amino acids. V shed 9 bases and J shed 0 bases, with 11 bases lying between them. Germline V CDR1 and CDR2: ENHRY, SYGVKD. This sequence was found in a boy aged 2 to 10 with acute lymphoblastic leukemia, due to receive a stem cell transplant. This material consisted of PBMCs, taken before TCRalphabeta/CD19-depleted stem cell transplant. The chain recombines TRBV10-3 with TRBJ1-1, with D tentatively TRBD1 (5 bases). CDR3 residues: CAIAGLLNTEAFF. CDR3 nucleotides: TGTGCCATTGCGGGACTCCTGAACACTGAAGCTTTCTTT.